The clone carrying this TCR beta chain was seen repeatedly, ten times or more. Its antigen is undetermined. This record comes from a study of read filtering for tumor transcriptome and immune sequencing. Study-level background: Under 10 patients were R-ISS I, 16 were R-ISS II, about seven were R-ISS III. Whole-transcriptome libraries were prepared after DNase treatment. RNA-seq yielded only about 75 to 1,400 TCR reads, IR-seq about 3.5 to 10.27 million. General study results and limits: Without single-read clonotypes, shared clonotype proportions correlated more between IR-seq and RNA-seq.

The library was built from 400 ng RNA with molecular barcoded adaptors for alpha/delta and beta/gamma chains. TCRdb reprocessed the reads via MiXCR and lists one record per CDR3 protein. The sample lists tens of thousands of distinct CDR3 sequences, 20% to 25% occurring once. This CDR3 region has 13 residues. Trimming removed 4 bases from V and 6 bases from J, with 10 bases in between. Germline V gene lookup returns CDR1 SGHTA and CDR2 FQGNSA. The source is a donor at least 40 years old with multiple myeloma. Sequencing input: a population of CD138-negative cells sorted from bone marrow. V is TRBV7-2 and J is TRBJ2-1; a possible D gene is TRBD1 (6 bases). CDR3 DNA sequence: TGTGCCAGCAGCTCACAGGGCTTCAATGAGCAGTTCTTC. Its translation is CASSSQGFNEQFF. Based on the CDR3 plus reference TRBV7-2 and TRBJ2-1, the full variable domain is GAGVSQSPSNKVTEKGKDVELRCDPISGHTALYWYRQSLGQGLEFLIYFQGNSAPDKSGLPSDRFSAERTGGSVSTLTIQRTQQEDSAVYLCASSSQGFNEQFFGPGTRLTVL.